The source of this TCR beta chain is a study of cytomegalovirus exposure and HLA in healthy donors. This CDR3 region has 15 residues. Trimming removed 1 base from V and 3 bases from J, with 12 bases in between. Germline values: CDR1 SGHNT, CDR2 YENEEA. The data were produced by immunoSEQ multiplex PCR, yet TCRdb's version contains in-frame clones alone and is incomplete. Here the sample spans 130,000 to 150,000 clones, roughly 91% being singletons. Study-wide findings and caveats: In vitro, three CMV-associated chains proved specific for CMV antigens. In the 130 or so validation repertoires, a later analysis found that first-cohort TCR clusters tended to co-occur.

Of note for this clone: The antigen is not known.

V is TRBV11-3 and J is TRBJ2-5, with D possibly being TRBD2 (5 bases). Sequenced input: PBMCs. The sequence was collected from a woman younger than 30 in good health and CMV-seropositive. This CDR3 reads CASSLAPGRKETQYF. The CDR3, as DNA: TGTGCCAGCAGCTTAGCCCCGGGGAGAAAAGAGACCCAGTACTTC.